The 19 T cell receptor beta chains below all came from one sample that was sequenced in a study of cytomegalovirus exposure and HLA in healthy donors. The PCR contained 60 Vbeta and 13 Jbeta primers. Here immunoSEQ multiplex PCR was the method, and the copy in TCRdb shows in-frame clones only, minus some. This repertoire comprises under 200,000 clones; its ten largest clones make up about 0.8%. Sequences were obtained from PBMCs. These receptors were collected from a woman in her late teens or twenties in good health and CMV-seropositive.

The chain recombines TRBV2 with TRBJ1-1; D unresolved. Trimming removed 2 bases from V and 10 bases from J, with 11 bases in between. The germline CDR1 and CDR2 sequences are SNHLY and FYNNEI. The CDR3 sequence is 12 residues long. CDR3 sequence (DNA): TGTGCCAGCAGTGAACTTAAGATCGGAGCTTTCTTT. It specifies CASSELKIGAFF.

The chain employs TRBV13 and TRBJ2-5, with 9 bases that match TRBD2. V lost 5 bases, J lost 5 bases, and 27 bases stayed unmatched. Germline CDR1 is PRHDT and CDR2 is FYEKMQ (reference sequence). This CDR3 has 21 residues. The CDR3 DNA reads TGTGCCAGCAGCGTCTTAGGAATTCGAGACTGGCGGGAGGGCCCCTCGGAGACCCAGTACTTC. Translated, it gives CASSVLGIRDWREGPSETQYF.

In nucleotides, the CDR3 is TGTGCCAGCTCAGCTCTAGGTCAGTCCCACTATGGCTACACCTTC. Residues: CASSALGQSHYGYTF. The J gene is TRBJ1-2, the V gene TRBV18; unclear D gene. Germline loops: CDR1 KGHSH, CDR2 LQKENI. V lost 5 bases and J lost 3, with 16 bases in between. The CDR3 totals 15 residues.

A note on this clone: This sample includes further DNA sequences coding for the same CDR3. This chain links TRBV6-5 with TRBJ1-2, with TRBD1 as a possible D gene (5 bases). Trimming took off 2 bases at V and 1 base at J, with 8 bases between the two ends. Germline lookup yields CDR1 MNHEY and CDR2 SVGAGI. This CDR3 spans 14 amino acids. The CDR3 is CASSYGGGNYGYTF. CDR3 DNA sequence: TGTGCCAGCAGTTACGGGGGGGGTAACTATGGCTACACCTTC.

J is TRBJ1-5 and V is TRBV27; 12 bases are shared with TRBD1. Germline lookup yields CDR1 MNHEY and CDR2 SMNVEV (reference sequence). This CDR3 spans 17 amino acids. With 7 bases clipped from V and 4 bases from J, the junction kept 11 bases outside the gene matches. The DNA for the CDR3 is TGTGCCAGCACGCCCCAAGGGACAGGGGGCGTTAATCAGCCCCAGCATTTT. This encodes CASTPQGTGGVNQPQHF.

The V gene is TRBV2, the J gene TRBJ2-7; the match to TRBD1 covers 7 bases. Germline lookup yields CDR1 SNHLY and CDR2 FYNNEI. The CDR3 is 12 amino acids. V was clipped by 10 bases and J by 2 bases; unmatched bases: 5. CDR3 nucleotide sequence: TGTGCCACTCGGGACAGAACCTACGAGCAGTACTTC. Protein sequence: CATRDRTYEQYF.

The gene calls are TRBV18 and TRBJ1-4, with 7 nucleotides matching TRBD1. This CDR3 region has 17 residues. J lost 3 bases, V lost 5 bases, and 12 bases had no gene match. The V gene's germline CDR1 is KGHSH and CDR2 LQKENI. CDR3 in amino acids: CASSSDRSWESNEKLFF. DNA for the CDR3: TGTGCCAGCTCATCGGACAGGAGTTGGGAATCTAATGAAAAACTGTTTTTT.

The chain uses TRBV19 and TRBJ1-5, with a tentative D call TRBD1 (6 bases). CDR1 and CDR2 from the germline V gene are LNHDA and SQIVND (reference sequence). The CDR3 runs 15 residues. The germline V and J ends were trimmed by 11 bases and 2 bases, with 19 bases remaining between them. The CDR3 spells CASCPSGAGNQPQHF. Written as DNA, the CDR3 is TGTGCCTCCTGCCCCTCAGGGGCTGGCAATCAGCCCCAGCATTTT. The variable domain in full, with the rest retrieved from reference TRBV19 and TRBJ1-5, is DGGITQSPKYLFRKEGQNVTLSCEQNLNHDAMYWYRQDPGQGLRLIYYSQIVNDFQKGDIAEGYSVSREKKESFPLTVTSAQKNPTAFYLCASCPSGAGNQPQHFGDGTRLSIL.

The chain links TRBV7-9 to TRBJ1-2, with 7 nucleotides matching TRBD1. CDR1 and CDR2 from the germline V gene are SEHNR and FQNEAQ (reference sequence). Unmatched junction bases numbered 6, after V lost 2 bases and J lost 6 bases. The CDR3 is 14 amino acids. CDR3 sequence reads: CASSLQGGRDGYTF. The CDR3 nucleotides are TGTGCCAGCAGCTTACAAGGGGGCAGGGATGGCTACACCTTC.

The chain recombines TRBV6-5 with TRBJ2-7; D possibly corresponds to TRBD2 (6 bases). Germline assignment: CDR1 MNHEY and CDR2 SVGAGI. This CDR3 has 14 residues. V lost 5 bases and J lost 6, with 17 bases in between. The CDR3 DNA sequence: TGTGCCAGCAGTCCCGGCAGGGAGGCCTCCGAGCAGTACTTC. This codes for CASSPGREASEQYF.

This chain links TRBV4-1 with TRBJ1-2; 8 bases are a match to TRBD1. Germline values: CDR1 MGHRA, CDR2 YSYEKL. The CDR3 spans 17 residues. With V trimmed by 0 bases and J by 3 bases, 9 bases remained unmatched. CDR3 sequence: CASSQDWRQGADYGYTF. The CDR3 DNA follows: TGCGCCAGCAGCCAAGATTGGCGCCAGGGGGCTGACTATGGCTACACCTTC.

The chain is built from TRBV6-6 and TRBJ1-4, with 9 positions matching TRBD1. V shed 5 bases and J 5 bases; nucleotides not matched to a gene: 6. Germline values: CDR1 MNHNY, CDR2 SVGAGI (reference sequence). There are 15 residues in the CDR3. In DNA form, the CDR3 reads TGTGCCAGCAGTAAAACCGGGACAGGGAATGAAAAACTGTTTTTT. The encoded protein is CASSKTGTGNEKLFF.

This chain joins TRBV5-6 and TRBJ2-1, with D possibly TRBD2 on 6 matching bases. The ends were cut back, 2 bases at V and 7 bases at J, with 16 bases in the middle. Germline V gives CDR1 SGHDT, CDR2 YYEEEE. CDR3 size: 15 residues. CDR3 DNA: TGTGCCAGCAGCTTTCCTCTAGCGAGTTTAAATGAGCAGTTCTTC. This translates into CASSFPLASLNEQFF.

The rearrangement joins TRBV19 to TRBJ1-5; no clear D. The CDR3 has 13 residues. Deletions cut 6 bases from V and 4 bases from J, with 10 bases between. Germline values: CDR1 LNHDA, CDR2 SQIVND (reference sequence). This chain's CDR3 is CASRNTENQPQHF. The CDR3 DNA sequence: TGTGCCAGTAGAAACACCGAAAATCAGCCCCAGCATTTT.

This chain links TRBV18 with TRBJ2-7; TRBD2 matches 8 bases. CDR1 is KGHSH, CDR2 LQKENI, per germline. The junction had 5 bases not matched to a gene; V was cut back by 2 bases and J by 5 bases. The CDR3 has 14 residues. The chain's CDR3 is CASSPYGRDNEQYF. The CDR3 bases are TGTGCCAGCTCACCATACGGGAGGGACAACGAGCAGTACTTC.

V and J are TRBV18 and TRBJ1-3, with unresolved D. The germline V gene encodes CDR1 KGHSH and CDR2 LQKENI. The germline V and J ends were trimmed by 4 bases and 0 bases, with 7 bases remaining between them. This CDR3 is 14 amino acids long. CDR3 loop: CASSLSRSGNTIYF. Written as DNA, the CDR3 is TGTGCCAGCTCACTGTCTCGCTCTGGAAACACCATATATTTT. The variable domain in full, with the rest retrieved from reference TRBV18 and TRBJ1-3, is NAGVMQNPRHLVRRRGQEARLRCSPMKGHSHVYWYRQLPEEGLKFMVYLQKENIIDESGMPKERFSAEFPKEGPSILRIQQVVRGDSAAYFCASSLSRSGNTIYFGEGSWLTVV.

CDR3: CASSWGLAGFGDTDTQYF. In DNA, the CDR3 is TGCGCCAGCAGCTGGGGACTAGCGGGATTCGGAGACACAGATACGCAGTATTTT. The chain combines TRBV5-1 with TRBJ2-3; 13 nucleotides match TRBD2. The V gene's germline CDR1 is SGHRS and CDR2 YFSETQ. CDR3 size: 18 residues. The V segment lost 3 bases and the J segment 2 bases; nucleotides outside the gene matches: 9. Based on the CDR3 plus reference TRBV5-1 and TRBJ2-3, the full variable domain is KAGVTQTPRYLIKTRGQQVTLSCSPISGHRSVSWYQQTPGQGLQFLFEYFSETQRNKGNFPGRFSGRQFSNSRSEMNVSTLELGDSALYLCASSWGLAGFGDTDTQYFGPGTRLTVL.

This chain joins TRBV5-4 and TRBJ2-3; TRBD1 matches at 10 bases. Germline V CDR1 and CDR2: SGHNT, YYREEE (reference sequence). The CDR3 is 15 residues long. Losses at the gene ends were 4 bases for V and 2 bases for J; bases not matched to a gene: 4. CDR3 coding DNA: TGTGCCAGCAGCAAAGGACAGGGGGACACAGATACGCAGTATTTT. Amino acids: CASSKGQGDTDTQYF.

The rearrangement links TRBV19 to TRBJ1-5, with 8 nucleotides matching TRBD1. The CDR3 is 15 amino acids. V lost 4 bases, J lost 7 bases, and 9 bases stayed unmatched. CDR1 and CDR2 from the germline V gene are LNHDA and SQIVND (reference sequence). The CDR3 spells CASSTPGQGHQPQHF. The DNA for the CDR3 is TGTGCCAGTAGTACCCCCGGACAGGGCCACCAGCCCCAGCATTTT.